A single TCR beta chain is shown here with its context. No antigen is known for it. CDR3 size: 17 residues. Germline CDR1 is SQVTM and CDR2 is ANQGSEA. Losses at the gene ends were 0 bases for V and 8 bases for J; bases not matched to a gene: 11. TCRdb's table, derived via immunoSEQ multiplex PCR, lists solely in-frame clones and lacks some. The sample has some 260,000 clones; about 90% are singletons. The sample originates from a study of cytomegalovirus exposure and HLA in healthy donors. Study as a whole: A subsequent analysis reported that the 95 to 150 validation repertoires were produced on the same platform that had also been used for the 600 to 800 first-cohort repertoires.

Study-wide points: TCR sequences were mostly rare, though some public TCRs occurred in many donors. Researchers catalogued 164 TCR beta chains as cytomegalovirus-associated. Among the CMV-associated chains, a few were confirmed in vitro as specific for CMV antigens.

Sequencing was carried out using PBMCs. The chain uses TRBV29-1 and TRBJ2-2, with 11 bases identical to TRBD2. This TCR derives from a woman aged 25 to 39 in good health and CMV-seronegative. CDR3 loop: CSVEDEASGRSGGELFF. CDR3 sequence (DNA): TGCAGCGTTGAAGATGAGGCTAGCGGGAGGTCCGGAGGGGAGCTGTTTTTT.